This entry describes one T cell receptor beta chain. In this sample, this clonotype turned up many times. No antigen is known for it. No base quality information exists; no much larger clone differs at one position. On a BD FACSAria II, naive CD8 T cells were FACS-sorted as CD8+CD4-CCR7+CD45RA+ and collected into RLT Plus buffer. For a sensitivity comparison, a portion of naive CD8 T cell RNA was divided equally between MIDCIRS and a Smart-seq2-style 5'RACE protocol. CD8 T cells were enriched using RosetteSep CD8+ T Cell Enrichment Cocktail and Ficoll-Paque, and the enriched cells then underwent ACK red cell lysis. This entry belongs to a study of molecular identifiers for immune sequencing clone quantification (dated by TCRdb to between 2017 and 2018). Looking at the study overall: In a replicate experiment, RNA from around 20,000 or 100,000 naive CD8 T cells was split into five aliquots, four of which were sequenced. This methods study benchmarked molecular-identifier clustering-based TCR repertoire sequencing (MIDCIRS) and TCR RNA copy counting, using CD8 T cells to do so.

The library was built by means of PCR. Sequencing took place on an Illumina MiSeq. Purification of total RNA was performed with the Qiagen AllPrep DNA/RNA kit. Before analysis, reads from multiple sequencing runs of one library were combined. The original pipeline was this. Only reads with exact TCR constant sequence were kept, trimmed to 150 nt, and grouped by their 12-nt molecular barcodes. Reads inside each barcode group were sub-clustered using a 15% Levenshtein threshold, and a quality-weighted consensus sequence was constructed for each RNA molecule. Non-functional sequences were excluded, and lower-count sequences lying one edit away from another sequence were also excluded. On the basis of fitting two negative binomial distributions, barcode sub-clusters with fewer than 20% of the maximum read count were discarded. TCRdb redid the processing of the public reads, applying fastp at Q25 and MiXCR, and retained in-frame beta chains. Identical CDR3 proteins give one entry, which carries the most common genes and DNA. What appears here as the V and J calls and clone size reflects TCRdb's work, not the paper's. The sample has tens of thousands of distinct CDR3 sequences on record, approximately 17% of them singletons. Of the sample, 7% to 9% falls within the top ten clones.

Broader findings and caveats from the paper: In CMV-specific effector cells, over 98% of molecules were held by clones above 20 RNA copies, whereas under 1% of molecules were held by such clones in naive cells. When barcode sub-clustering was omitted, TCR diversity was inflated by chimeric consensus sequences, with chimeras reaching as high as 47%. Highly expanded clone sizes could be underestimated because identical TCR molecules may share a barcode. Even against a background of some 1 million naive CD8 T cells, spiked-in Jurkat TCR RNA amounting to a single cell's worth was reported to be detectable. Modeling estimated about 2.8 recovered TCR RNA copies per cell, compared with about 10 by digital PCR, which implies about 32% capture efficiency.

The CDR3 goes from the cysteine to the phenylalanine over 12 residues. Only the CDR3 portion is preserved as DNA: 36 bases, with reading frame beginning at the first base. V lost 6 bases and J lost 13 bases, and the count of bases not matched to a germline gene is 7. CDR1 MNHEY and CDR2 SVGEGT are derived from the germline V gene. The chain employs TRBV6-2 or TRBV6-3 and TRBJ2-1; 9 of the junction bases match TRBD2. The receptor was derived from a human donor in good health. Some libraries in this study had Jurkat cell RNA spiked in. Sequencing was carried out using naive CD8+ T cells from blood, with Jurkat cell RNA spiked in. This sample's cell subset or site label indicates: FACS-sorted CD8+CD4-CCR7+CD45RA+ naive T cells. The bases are TGTGCCAGCAGCGAGCCGGGACTAGCTCAGTTCTTC. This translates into CASSEPGLAQFF.